The source of this T cell receptor (beta chain) is a study of vaccination and CD4 T cells after COVID-19. As for the study in general: Convalescent individuals numbered four females and six males, two being Hispanic.

This clonotype was found once. Its antigen is still unknown. This CDR3 is 14 amino acids long. Trimming removed 0 bases at V and 3 bases at J, with 10 bases between. Germline V gene sequence: CDR1 SGHRS, CDR2 YFSETQ. CD4+ T cells that had been cultured provided DNA sequenced with the Oncomine TCR Beta short-read assay. TCRdb re-called the PCR reads through MiXCR, storing one row per CDR3 protein. The table includes approximately 4,000 distinct CDR3 sequences, around 40% detected once. Treatment of the sample: roughly 10-day PBMC culture with coronavirus spike peptide pools or control peptides (ViraFEST assay).

The rearrangement joins TRBV5-1 to TRBJ2-7, with D uncertain. Sequencing used CD4+ T cells from blood, cultured in vitro. This sequence was found in a human donor who had recovered from COVID-19. The chain's CDR3 is CASSLGSGSYEQYF. The CDR3 nucleotides read TGCGCCAGCAGCTTGGGGTCAGGCAGCTACGAGCAGTACTTC.